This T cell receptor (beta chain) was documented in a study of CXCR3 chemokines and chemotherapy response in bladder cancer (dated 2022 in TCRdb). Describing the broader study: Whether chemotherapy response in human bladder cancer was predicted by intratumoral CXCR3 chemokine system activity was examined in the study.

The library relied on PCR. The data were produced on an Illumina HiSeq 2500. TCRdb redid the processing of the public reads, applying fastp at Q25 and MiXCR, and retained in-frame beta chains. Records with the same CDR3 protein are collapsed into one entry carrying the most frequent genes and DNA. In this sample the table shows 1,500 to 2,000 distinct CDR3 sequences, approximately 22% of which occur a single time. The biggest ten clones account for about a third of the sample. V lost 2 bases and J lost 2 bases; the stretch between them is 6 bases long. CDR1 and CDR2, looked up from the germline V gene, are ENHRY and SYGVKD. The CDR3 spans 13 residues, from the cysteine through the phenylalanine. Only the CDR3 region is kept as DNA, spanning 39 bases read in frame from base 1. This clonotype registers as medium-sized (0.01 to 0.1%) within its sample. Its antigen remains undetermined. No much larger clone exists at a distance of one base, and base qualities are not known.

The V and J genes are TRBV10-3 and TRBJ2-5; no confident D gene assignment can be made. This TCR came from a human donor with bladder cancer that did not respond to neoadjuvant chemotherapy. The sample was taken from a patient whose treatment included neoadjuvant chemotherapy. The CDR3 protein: CAISESAQETQYF. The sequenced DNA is TGTGCCATCAGTGAGAGCGCGCAAGAGACCCAGTACTTC.